This passage covers 25 T cell receptor beta chains from one sample sequenced in a study of T cell responses to AZD1222 COVID-19 vaccine. Here immunoSEQ multiplex PCR was the method, and the copy in TCRdb shows in-frame clones only, minus some. This sample has 150,000 or so clones, with approximately 90% found just once. The sample was peripheral blood, taken on day 0 of AZD1222 vaccination. The source is an adult in good health.

This clone was picked up a small number of times. This chain uses TRBV12-3 or TRBV12-4 with TRBJ1-2; D uncertain. The CDR3 is made up of 13 amino acids. Trimming pared 6 bases from V and 7 bases from J, leaving 15 bases between. The CDR3 is CASSLASAGGYTF. For the CDR3, the DNA is TGTGCCAGCAGCCTCGCCTCGGCCGGTGGCTACACCTTC.

V usage is TRBV2 and J usage is TRBJ1-4; possible D gene TRBD1, 6 bases. V shed 1 base and J shed 4 bases, with 10 bases lying between them. From germline, CDR1 is SNHLY and CDR2 FYNNEI. The CDR3 totals 15 residues. CDR3 protein: CASSEDRALNEKLFF. The CDR3 nucleotides read TGTGCCAGCAGTGAAGACAGGGCCCTTAATGAAAAACTGTTTTTT.

The chain is built from TRBV5-1 and TRBJ2-7; 11 bases agree with TRBD1. The CDR3 covers 14 residues. Germline V gene data show CDR1 as SGHRS and CDR2 as YFSETQ. V was pared by 2 bases and J by 7 bases, with 5 bases of the junction left unmatched. The CDR3 DNA sequence: TGCGCCAGCAGCTTCGGACAGGGGGCCTCGGAGCAGTACTTC. It is translated as CASSFGQGASEQYF.

V is TRBV5-4 and J is TRBJ2-1; no reliable D call. This CDR3 contains 17 residues. CDR1 is SGHNT and CDR2 is YYREEE in the germline V gene (reference sequence). V was cut by 0 bases and J by 3 bases, with 16 bases left in between. The CDR3: CASSLDGLPQDYNEQFF. CDR3 coding DNA: TGTGCCAGCAGCTTGGATGGGCTACCTCAGGACTACAATGAGCAGTTCTTC.

The chain couples TRBV4-1 to TRBJ1-2, with D possibly being TRBD1 (6 bases). This CDR3 is built from 14 residues. Germline CDR1 is MGHRA and CDR2 is YSYEKL. With 3 bases removed from V and 4 bases from J, the gap between germline ends came to 12 bases. CDR3 amino acids: CASSQAGVAYGYTF. The CDR3 DNA sequence: TGCGCCAGCAGCCAGGCAGGGGTCGCCTATGGCTACACCTTC.

In this sample, this clone turned up once. The chain recombines TRBV28 with TRBJ2-3; D gene unclear. Germline CDR1 reads MDHEN; CDR2 reads SYDVKM. CDR3 size: 11 residues. Between the trimmed V and J ends, which lost 6 bases and 6 bases, there was a span of 7 bases. CDR3 nucleotide sequence: TGTGCCAGCAGGGCTTCGGATACGCAGTATTTT. It translates to CASRASDTQYF.

This chain links TRBV10-2 with TRBJ1-6, with D perhaps TRBD1 (5 bases). Germline V gives CDR1 WSHSY, CDR2 SAAADI. With 6 bases removed from V and 0 bases from J, the gap between germline ends came to 12 bases. This CDR3 spans 16 amino acids. For the CDR3, the DNA is TGCGCCAGCAGGAGGGGTCGGAGCTCCTATAATTCACCCCTCCACTTT. Translation gives CASRRGRSSYNSPLHF.

This clone was detected many times. This chain joins TRBV28 and TRBJ2-1, with 7 positions matching TRBD2. The CDR3 is 15 amino acids. Germline V gives CDR1 MDHEN, CDR2 SYDVKM. With 3 bases clipped from V and 2 bases from J, the junction kept 4 bases outside the gene matches. The CDR3 sequence is CASSFGGETYNEQFF. The CDR3 DNA sequence: TGTGCCAGCAGTTTTGGGGGGGAGACCTACAATGAGCAGTTCTTC.

This chain connects TRBV6-1 to TRBJ2-2; 7 bases map to TRBD2. V lost 1 base and J lost 6; bases outside the gene matches: 5. Looked up from germline, CDR1 is MNHNS and CDR2 is SASEGT. The CDR3 sequence is 15 residues long. This CDR3 is CASSEGGLVSGELFF. The CDR3 DNA reads as TGTGCCAGCAGTGAAGGTGGACTAGTTTCCGGGGAGCTGTTTTTT.

This chain links TRBV19 with TRBJ2-7, with TRBD1 as a possible D gene (8 bases). This CDR3 is 16 amino acids long. V was cut by 6 bases and J by 6 bases, with 24 bases left in between. The germline V gene has CDR1 LNHDA and CDR2 SQIVND (reference sequence). The CDR3 DNA is TGTGCCAGTAGCGACAGGGGCGGTGCGGGAGCCCTCGAGCAGTACTTC. Protein: CASSDRGGAGALEQYF.

The chain combines TRBV11-3 with TRBJ2-7; 10 bases align to TRBD1. The CDR3 spans 15 residues. Looked up from germline, CDR1 is SGHNT and CDR2 is YENEEA. The V and J ends lost 4 bases and 9 bases, in that order; junction bases with no gene match: 12. The CDR3 spells CASSSFGQGVSGQYF. The CDR3 nucleotides read TGTGCCAGCAGCTCATTTGGACAGGGGGTATCAGGGCAGTACTTC.

The chain recombines TRBV28 with TRBJ1-6; 8 bases align to TRBD1. V was clipped by 6 bases and J by 6 bases; unmatched bases: 4. This CDR3 has 14 residues. Germline loops: CDR1 MDHEN, CDR2 SYDVKM. The CDR3 DNA reads as TGTGCCAGCAGACCAGGGGGCATTAATTCACCCCTCCACTTT. Its protein is CASRPGGINSPLHF.

This clone was observed a few times. V is TRBV5-1 and J is TRBJ1-2, with a possible D match to TRBD1 (5 bases). Germline loops: CDR1 SGHRS, CDR2 YFSETQ. CDR3 length equals 14 residues. The V gene lost 0 bases and the J gene lost 8 bases, with 14 bases spanning the gap. The CDR3 DNA reads as TGCGCCAGCAGCTTGGAAGTTCCGACAGTCGGCTACACCTTC. Its translation is CASSLEVPTVGYTF.

The chain is built from TRBV27 and TRBJ1-5; TRBD1 is a possible D gene (5 bases). This CDR3 contains 16 residues. The V end was cut by 2 bases, the J end by 0 bases, with 11 bases between. Germline CDR1 reads MNHEY; CDR2 reads SMNVEV (reference sequence). The CDR3 spells CASSLRPGFSNQPQHF. The CDR3 DNA is TGTGCCAGCAGTTTACGGCCAGGGTTTAGCAATCAGCCCCAGCATTTT.

The chain is built from TRBV5-1 and TRBJ1-4; 10 nucleotides line up with TRBD1. Germline V CDR1 and CDR2: SGHRS, YFSETQ. This CDR3 is built from 16 residues. The J segment lost 2 bases and the V segment lost 2 bases, leaving 3 bases of the junction unmatched. Written as DNA, the CDR3 is TGCGCCAGCAGCTTCCTGACAGGGGGCACTAATGAAAAACTGTTTTTT. Protein product: CASSFLTGGTNEKLFF.

This clone was recorded a few times. The rearrangement uses TRBV15 and TRBJ2-7; D tentatively fits TRBD1 or TRBD2 (6 bases each). Trimming removed 1 base from V and 2 bases from J, with 12 bases in between. The CDR3 spans 15 residues. The V gene's germline CDR1 is LNHNV and CDR2 YYDKDF (reference sequence). CDR3 residues: CATSRAQGRTYEQYF. CDR3 DNA: TGTGCCACCAGCAGAGCCCAGGGGAGGACCTACGAGCAGTACTTC.

The chain joins TRBV6-5 to TRBJ1-2, with D maybe TRBD1 (6 bases). Germline V gene lookup returns CDR1 MNHEY and CDR2 SVGAGI. The CDR3 has 14 amino acids. The ends were cut back, 5 bases at V and 6 bases at J, with 16 bases in the middle. The CDR3 region has the DNA TGTGCCAGCAGTCCTACCTCCGCAGGGGATGGCTACACCTTC. Amino acids: CASSPTSAGDGYTF.

About this clone itself: This CDR3 is also generated by other DNA sequences in the sample. The rearrangement joins TRBV4-1 to TRBJ1-4; 9 bases align to TRBD1. Germline CDR1 MGHRA, CDR2 YSYEKL. CDR3 length: 16 amino acids. The trim removed 4 bases at V and 0 bases at J, leaving 3 bases unmatched. The CDR3 loop is CASSPGQGATNEKLFF. CDR3 coding DNA: TGCGCCAGCAGCCCGGGACAGGGTGCAACTAATGAAAAACTGTTTTTT.

The chain employs TRBV4-1 and TRBJ2-7; D not certain. The germline gives CDR1 MGHRA, CDR2 YSYEKL. The CDR3 has 15 residues. The V end was cut by 2 bases, the J end by 2 bases, with 13 bases between. CDR3 amino acids: CASSQFKNSAYEQYF. In nucleotides, the CDR3 is TGCGCCAGCAGCCAATTTAAGAATTCCGCCTACGAGCAGTACTTC.

The J gene is TRBJ1-2, the V gene TRBV4-1; D is ambiguous. Germline assignment: CDR1 MGHRA and CDR2 YSYEKL. V was cut by 1 base and J by 4 bases, with 4 bases left in between. This CDR3 comprises 12 residues. The CDR3 sequence is CASSQGAYGYTF. The CDR3, as DNA: TGCGCCAGCAGCCAAGGGGCCTATGGCTACACCTTC.

The CDR3 is CASSQVQGDTQYF. Here the CDR3 DNA reads TGTGCCAGCAGCCAGGTCCAAGGAGATACGCAGTATTTT. The rearrangement uses TRBV3-1 (or the pseudogene TRBV3-2) and TRBJ2-3; no clear D. V lost 3 bases, J lost 5 bases, and 9 bases lay in between. Per the germline V gene, CDR1 is LGHDT and CDR2 is YNNKEL (reference sequence). The CDR3 has 13 amino acids.

This chain connects TRBV30 to TRBJ2-1, with TRBD2 as a possible D gene (6 bases). V lost 2 bases, J lost 5 bases, and 13 bases lay in between. From germline, CDR1 is GTSNPN and CDR2 SVGIG (reference sequence). This CDR3 spans 14 amino acids. CDR3 coding DNA: TGTGCCTGGAGTTCTGGTAGCGGACACAATGAGCAGTTCTTC. As protein: CAWSSGSGHNEQFF.

CDR3: CSVVVDSHSYNEQFF. The CDR3 DNA is TGCAGCGTTGTCGTAGACTCGCACTCCTACAATGAGCAGTTCTTC. The rearrangement links TRBV29-1 to TRBJ2-1; D remains ambiguous. This CDR3 spans 15 amino acids. Trimming removed 4 bases from V and 0 bases from J, with 13 bases in between. Germline V gives CDR1 SQVTM, CDR2 ANQGSEA.

J is TRBJ2-6 and V is TRBV6-2 or TRBV6-3, with no clear D. The CDR3 sequence is 14 residues long. Germline V gives CDR1 MNHEY, CDR2 SVGEGT. V was cut by 5 bases and J by 0 bases, with 5 bases left in between. The CDR3 spells CASSLLSGANVLTF. The CDR3 nucleotides are TGTGCCAGCAGTCTGCTCTCTGGGGCCAACGTCCTGACTTTC.

This chain uses TRBV23-1 with TRBJ1-5; a weak D match, TRBD1 (6 bases). TRBV23-1 is an open reading frame whose function is uncertain. The CDR3 runs 23 residues. Trimming removed 3 bases at V and 3 bases at J, with 36 bases between. The CDR3 sequence is CASSHPPRRGAMTLHSPNQPQHF. The CDR3 nucleotides read TGCGCCAGCAGTCATCCCCCCAGGAGGGGGGCGATGACACTCCATTCCCCCAATCAGCCCCAGCATTTT.